The 28 T cell receptor beta chains listed next were all sequenced from one sample in a study of monozygotic twins with inflammatory bowel disease. TCRdb reprocessed the 5' RACE reads; each CDR3 protein has one entry and no DNA is given. The sample has a few hundred thousand distinct CDR3 sequences. The specimen was blood. The receptors come from a human donor with ulcerative colitis or Crohn's disease, or a healthy co-twin of an affected twin (not recorded which).

CDR3 loop: CASSQWGTGTYEQYF. The chain joins TRBV5-1 to TRBJ2-7; TCRdb designates TRBD1, a call that cannot be tested without DNA. Germline V gene lookup returns CDR1 SGHRS and CDR2 YFSETQ. This CDR3 has 15 amino acids. The full variable domain, with the rest looked up from reference TRBV5-1 and TRBJ2-7, is KAGVTQTPRYLIKTRGQQVTLSCSPISGHRSVSWYQQTPGQGLQFLFEYFSETQRNKGNFPGRFSGRQFSNSRSEMNVSTLELGDSALYLCASSQWGTGTYEQYFGPGTRLTVT.

The chain uses TRBV5-1 and TRBJ2-1; TCRdb indicates TRBD1, and absent DNA this call remains unverified. Germline CDR1 SGHRS, CDR2 YFSETQ. The CDR3 has 14 amino acids. CDR3 sequence reads: CASSLHGTTNEQFF.

The chain combines TRBV12-3 or TRBV12-4 with TRBJ2-6; TCRdb's D gene call, TRBD1, goes unchecked for lack of DNA. The CDR3 spans 15 residues. The CDR3 is CASTLWGAGANVLTF.

V gene TRBV5-4 combines with J gene TRBJ2-5; TCRdb reports TRBD2, a call that lacks DNA to check it against. The CDR3 is 13 residues long. Germline V gene data show CDR1 as SGHNT and CDR2 as YYREEE (reference sequence). The CDR3 spells CASSVLAGPGLYF. Full variable domain (missing parts from reference TRBV5-4 and TRBJ2-5): ETGVTQSPTHLIKTRGQQVTLRCSSQSGHNTVSWYQQALGQGPQFIFQYYREEENGRGNFPPRFSGLQFPNYSSELNVNALELDDSALYLCASSVLAGPGLYFGPGTRLLVL.

V and J are TRBV5-1 and TRBJ1-2; TCRdb picks TRBD1, but there is no DNA to check that call. The CDR3 is 15 residues long. Germline V lookup: CDR1 SGHRS, CDR2 YFSETQ. The CDR3 region is CASSLGAGADYGYTF. Full variable domain (rest looked up from reference TRBV5-1 and TRBJ1-2): KAGVTQTPRYLIKTRGQQVTLSCSPISGHRSVSWYQQTPGQGLQFLFEYFSETQRNKGNFPGRFSGRQFSNSRSEMNVSTLELGDSALYLCASSLGAGADYGYTFGSGTRLTVV.

The V gene is TRBV29-1, the J gene TRBJ1-3. Germline V gives CDR1 SQVTM, CDR2 ANQGSEA. The CDR3 extends over 12 amino acids. CDR3 sequence: CSGRSSGNTIYF.

This rearrangement joins TRBV12-3 or TRBV12-4 to TRBJ2-7; TCRdb proposes TRBD1, but this gene call is untestable without DNA. The CDR3 consists of 14 residues. The CDR3: CASSQDWGGYEQYF.

The rearrangement links TRBV21-1 to TRBJ1-1; there is no DNA to check the TCRdb D call of TRBD1. TRBV21-1 constitutes a pseudogene. The CDR3 has 15 amino acids. The chain's CDR3 is CASIKIQETDTEAFF.

The gene calls are TRBV6-1 and TRBJ2-7; TCRdb indicates TRBD1, and absent DNA this call remains unverified. The CDR3 has 12 residues. CDR1 is MNHNS, CDR2 SASEGT, per germline. The CDR3 here is CASSARGREQYF.

This rearrangement joins TRBV12-3 or TRBV12-4 to TRBJ2-7; the D gene TCRdb calls, TRBD1, cannot be checked with no DNA. The CDR3 extends over 13 amino acids. The CDR3 spells CASSLGGTYEQYF.

V usage is TRBV5-1 and J usage is TRBJ2-7; TCRdb indicates TRBD1, and absent DNA this call remains unverified. The CDR3 runs 14 residues. Germline CDR1 is SGHRS and CDR2 is YFSETQ. The CDR3 region is CASSTGQGASEQYF.

The chain uses TRBV9 and TRBJ2-3; TCRdb selects TRBD1, and the lack of DNA leaves this call unchecked. In germline, CDR1 is SGDLS, CDR2 YYNGEE. The CDR3 spans 15 residues. CDR3 protein: CATSRGTTITDTQYF.

The V gene is TRBV15, the J gene TRBJ1-2; TCRdb's assignment of TRBD1 cannot be checked, as there is no DNA. Germline-derived CDR1 and CDR2 are LNHNV and YYDKDF (reference sequence). The CDR3 runs to 15 residues. CDR3: CATSSVDRGLRDYTF.

This chain joins TRBV7-3 and TRBJ2-1; the D gene TCRdb calls, TRBD2, cannot be checked with no DNA. Germline CDR1 and CDR2: SGHTA and FQGTGA. The CDR3 has 16 residues. The CDR3 protein is CASSLSTSGAYNEQFF.

V and J are TRBV6-1 and TRBJ2-1; TCRdb reports TRBD2, a call that lacks DNA to check it against. The CDR3 loop spans 16 amino acids. Germline-derived CDR1 and CDR2 are MNHNS and SASEGT. This CDR3 reads CASSGRAYSAGDEQFF.

This sequence joins TRBV29-1 and TRBJ1-2; the D call from TCRdb, TRBD1, cannot be confirmed without DNA. This CDR3 is built from 13 residues. Looked up from germline, CDR1 is SQVTM and CDR2 is ANQGSEA. CDR3 in amino acids: CSVEEGQGWGYTF.

This chain links TRBV7-2 with TRBJ1-1. The germline CDR1 and CDR2 sequences are SGHTA and FQGNSA. This CDR3 comprises 15 residues. This CDR3 is CASSSRQLSNTEAFF.

This chain uses TRBV5-1 with TRBJ2-7; absent DNA, TCRdb's TRBD1 call cannot be checked. The CDR3 has 14 amino acids. The germline V gene encodes CDR1 SGHRS and CDR2 YFSETQ. CDR3 in amino acids: CASSLALTGDEQYF. Full variable domain (rest looked up from reference TRBV5-1 and TRBJ2-7): KAGVTQTPRYLIKTRGQQVTLSCSPISGHRSVSWYQQTPGQGLQFLFEYFSETQRNKGNFPGRFSGRQFSNSRSEMNVSTLELGDSALYLCASSLALTGDEQYFGPGTRLTVT.

The V and J genes are TRBV5-1 and TRBJ1-1; the D call from TCRdb, TRBD1, cannot be confirmed without DNA. The CDR3 spans 16 residues. Germline V gene sequence: CDR1 SGHRS, CDR2 YFSETQ. The CDR3 is CASSLEWDRLSTEAFF.

V usage is TRBV20-1 and J usage is TRBJ1-5; checking the TCRdb D call of TRBD1 is not possible without DNA. CDR1 and CDR2 from the germline V gene are DFQATT and SNEGSKA (reference sequence). The CDR3 extends over 13 amino acids. CDR3 loop: CSAGRDTYQPQHF.

This sequence joins TRBV15 and TRBJ1-5. The germline gives CDR1 LNHNV, CDR2 YYDKDF (reference sequence). The CDR3 is made up of 16 amino acids. CDR3 in amino acids: CATSRDGVGSNQPQHF.

This chain connects TRBV5-1 to TRBJ2-1; TCRdb reports TRBD2, a call that lacks DNA to check it against. The CDR3 has 16 residues. Germline V gene sequence: CDR1 SGHRS, CDR2 YFSETQ. CDR3 sequence reads: CASSLEASGIRGEQFF.

The chain carries TRBV7-3 and TRBJ2-1; TCRdb reports TRBD1, a call that lacks DNA to check it against. CDR3 size: 12 residues. Germline CDR1 reads SGHTA; CDR2 reads FQGTGA. CDR3 in amino acids: CASRQGAGEQFF.

The V and J genes are TRBV25-1 and TRBJ1-5. The CDR3 length is 13 residues. Germline CDR1 reads MGHDK; CDR2 reads SYGVNS. The CDR3 protein is CASSDFSNQPQHF. Combining the CDR3 with reference TRBV25-1 and TRBJ1-5 gives the whole variable domain EADIYQTPRYLVIGTGKKITLECSQTMGHDKMYWYQQDPGMELHLIHYSYGVNSTEKGDLSSESTVSRIRTEHFPLTLESARPSHTSQYLCASSDFSNQPQHFGDGTRLSIL.

This chain links TRBV20-1 with TRBJ1-3; TCRdb gives TRBD1 as the D gene, but with no DNA this cannot be confirmed. CDR3 length: 13 residues. Germline V CDR1 and CDR2: DFQATT, SNEGSKA (reference sequence). The CDR3: CSARAGTGNTIYF.

CDR3 amino acids: CAISSTGNTEAFF. The rearrangement uses TRBV10-3 and TRBJ1-1; TCRdb gives TRBD1 as the D gene, but with no DNA this cannot be confirmed. CDR1 is ENHRY, CDR2 SYGVKD, per germline. The CDR3 covers 13 residues.

The chain recombines TRBV20-1 with TRBJ1-2; TCRdb proposes TRBD1, but this gene call is untestable without DNA. Germline V gene sequence: CDR1 DFQATT, CDR2 SNEGSKA (reference sequence). CDR3 length: 13 amino acids. CDR3 sequence: CSAREPSGGGYTF.

The V and J genes are TRBV28 and TRBJ2-1; the D call of TRBD2 rests on TCRdb alone, since no DNA is present to check it. This CDR3 is 12 amino acids long. CDR1 is MDHEN and CDR2 is SYDVKM in the germline V gene. CDR3 region: CASSPGLVIGFF.